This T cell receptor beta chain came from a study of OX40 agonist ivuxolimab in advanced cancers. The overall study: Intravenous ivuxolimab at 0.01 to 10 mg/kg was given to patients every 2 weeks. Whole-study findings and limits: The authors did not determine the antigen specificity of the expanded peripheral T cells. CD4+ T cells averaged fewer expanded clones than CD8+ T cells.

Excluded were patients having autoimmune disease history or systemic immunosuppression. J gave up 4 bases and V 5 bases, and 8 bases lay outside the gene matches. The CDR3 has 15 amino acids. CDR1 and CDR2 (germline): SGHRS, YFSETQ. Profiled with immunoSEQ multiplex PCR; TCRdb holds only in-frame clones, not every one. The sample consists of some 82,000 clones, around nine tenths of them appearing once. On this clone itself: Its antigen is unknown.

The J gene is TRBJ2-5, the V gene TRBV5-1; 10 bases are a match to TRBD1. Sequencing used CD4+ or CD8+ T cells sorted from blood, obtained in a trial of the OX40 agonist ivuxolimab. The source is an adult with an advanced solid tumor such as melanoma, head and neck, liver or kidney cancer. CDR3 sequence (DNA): TGCGCCAGCAGTTCCGGGACAGGGGTTGGAGAGACCCAGTACTTC. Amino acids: CASSSGTGVGETQYF.